Below, 18 T cell receptor beta chains from the same sample are listed, as sequenced in a study of blood T cell repertoires in COVID-19. Produced via immunoSEQ multiplex PCR; TCRdb's table is partial and in-frame only. The sample holds a few hundred thousand clones, roughly 89% seen once. The sequenced material came from PBMCs or T cells enriched from blood (not recorded which). These TCRs come from a woman aged 50 to 60 who had recovered from COVID-19.

This clone was found a few times. The V gene is TRBV6-1, the J gene TRBJ1-1; D perhaps matches TRBD1 (5 bases). The V end was cut by 3 bases, the J end by 3 bases, with 14 bases between. Germline V gives CDR1 MNHNS, CDR2 SASEGT. The CDR3 consists of 15 residues. The CDR3, as DNA: TGTGCCAGCAGTGAGATAAGGTTCAGGGACACTGAAGCTTTCTTT. This sequence encodes CASSEIRFRDTEAFF.

A single count supports this clone. The chain links TRBV30 to TRBJ1-2, with D possibly matching TRBD1 (6 bases). The ends were cut back, 3 bases at V and 8 bases at J, with 16 bases in the middle. From germline, CDR1 is GTSNPN and CDR2 SVGIG (reference sequence). The CDR3 runs 13 residues. CDR3 DNA: TGTGCCTGGAGGTTAGGGACAACCCACGGCTACACCTTC. Translated: CAWRLGTTHGYTF.

The rearrangement links TRBV5-1 to TRBJ2-7, with D perhaps TRBD1 (5 bases). V was cut by 5 bases and J by 2 bases, with 8 bases left in between. The CDR3 is made up of 12 amino acids. Germline V gene lookup returns CDR1 SGHRS and CDR2 YFSETQ. Here the CDR3 reads CASRDNPYEQYF. As DNA, the CDR3 is TGCGCCAGCAGGGACAATCCCTACGAGCAGTACTTC.

The chain employs TRBV5-1 and TRBJ2-7; D perhaps matches TRBD2 (7 bases). Germline lookup yields CDR1 SGHRS and CDR2 YFSETQ. The V end lost 4 bases, the J end lost 2 bases, and 10 bases lay between the germline ends. The CDR3 is made up of 13 amino acids. For the CDR3, the DNA is TGCGCCAGCAGCCCCGGGGGGCCCTACGAGCAGTACTTC. Its translation: CASSPGGPYEQYF.

The J gene is TRBJ2-7, the V gene TRBV7-9; D perhaps matches TRBD1 (6 bases). Between the trimmed V and J ends, which lost 3 bases and 4 bases, there was a span of 13 bases. This CDR3 comprises 14 residues. Germline lookup yields CDR1 SEHNR and CDR2 FQNEAQ (reference sequence). CDR3 sequence: CASSLGADPYEQYF. The CDR3 bases are TGTGCCAGCAGCTTGGGGGCGGACCCTTACGAGCAGTACTTC.

This clone has just one count. This rearrangement joins TRBV10-2 to TRBJ2-7; TRBD2 agrees at 11 bases. Germline loops: CDR1 WSHSY, CDR2 SAAADI. The CDR3 is 14 residues long. V dropped 7 bases and J dropped 2; count of bases not matched to a gene: 4. The DNA for the CDR3 is TGCGCCAGCAAAGAGGGACTAGCGGCCTACGAGCAGTACTTC. This sequence encodes CASKEGLAAYEQYF.

The genes are TRBV27 and TRBJ1-2; 9 bases map to TRBD1. V gave up 2 bases and J gave up 2 bases; unmatched junction bases: 0. This CDR3 region has 14 residues. CDR1 and CDR2 (germline): MNHEY, SMNVEV (reference sequence). The CDR3 DNA is TGTGCCAGCAGTTTAACAGGGGGCAACTATGGCTACACCTTC. It specifies CASSLTGGNYGYTF.

This clone has only one observation. The chain combines TRBV9 with TRBJ2-7, with unresolved D. The V gene's germline CDR1 is SGDLS and CDR2 YYNGEE. This CDR3 has 13 residues. V dropped 4 bases and J dropped 2 bases, with 10 bases sitting between them. As DNA, the CDR3 is TGTGCCAGCAGCCCACCGCGGACCTACGAGCAGTACTTC. It specifies CASSPPRTYEQYF.

The chain links TRBV9 to TRBJ2-7; D gene uncertain. This CDR3 contains 14 residues. The germline V gene has CDR1 SGDLS and CDR2 YYNGEE. V gave up 0 bases and J gave up 4 bases, with 11 bases separating them. Here the CDR3 reads CASSVAGQSYEQYF. The CDR3 DNA reads TGTGCCAGCAGCGTAGCTGGCCAGTCTTACGAGCAGTACTTC.

In nucleotides, the CDR3 is TGCAGCGCCGAAGGGACAGGGGCTGAAGCTTTCTTT. It encodes CSAEGTGAEAFF. V gene TRBV29-1 combines with J gene TRBJ1-1; 10 nucleotides match TRBD1. CDR1 and CDR2 (germline): SQVTM, ANQGSEA. The CDR3 covers 12 residues. J lost 6 bases, V lost 7 bases, and 5 bases had no gene match.

The chain is built from TRBV11-2 and TRBJ2-1; 7 nucleotides match TRBD2. CDR1 and CDR2 (germline): SGHAT, FQNNGV. Trimming cost V 1 base and J 6 bases; bases outside gene matches: 9. The CDR3 extends over 16 amino acids. The CDR3 region has the DNA TGTGCCAGCAGCTTAGTTACTCGGGGGGAAGCCAATGAGCAGTTCTTC. It codes for CASSLVTRGEANEQFF. The variable domain in full, completed from reference TRBV11-2 and TRBJ2-1, reads EAGVAQSPRYKIIEKRQSVAFWCNPISGHATLYWYQQILGQGPKLLIQFQNNGVVDDSQLPKDRFSAERLKGVDSTLKIQPAKLEDSAVYLCASSLVTRGEANEQFFGPGTRLTVL.

CDR3 coding DNA: TGTGCCAGCAGCCGCGTGAGGGATAATTCACCCCTCCACTTT. Translation gives CASSRVRDNSPLHF. The chain has TRBV5-8 and TRBJ1-6, with D unresolved. Deletions cut 4 bases from V and 5 bases from J, with 10 bases between. The germline V gene encodes CDR1 SGHTS and CDR2 YDEGEE. This CDR3 is built from 14 residues.

This chain links TRBV9 with TRBJ1-1; 8 positions agree with TRBD1. V shed 3 bases, J shed 2 bases, and the junction held 6 bases outside the gene matches. CDR3 length: 15 amino acids. Germline CDR1 is SGDLS and CDR2 is YYNGEE. The CDR3 spells CASSDGTGTNTEAFF. The CDR3, as DNA: TGTGCCAGCAGCGACGGGACAGGAACCAACACTGAAGCTTTCTTT.

The CDR3 spells CASSPRDRGDRVQYF. The CDR3 DNA sequence: TGTGCCAGCAGCCCCCGGGACAGGGGAGACCGTGTGCAGTACTTC. The chain joins TRBV7-8 to TRBJ2-7; 10 positions match TRBD1. This CDR3 is built from 15 residues. The V and J ends lost 5 bases and 9 bases, in that order; junction bases with no gene match: 13. CDR1 is SGHVS, CDR2 FQNEAQ, per germline.

The chain couples TRBV19 to TRBJ1-5; D is unclear. The germline V gene has CDR1 LNHDA and CDR2 SQIVND (reference sequence). V was clipped by 2 bases and J by 5 bases, with 13 bases between them. This CDR3 region has 15 residues. CDR3 nucleotides: TGTGCCAGTAGTATATTCCCACTAAATCATCAGCCCCAGCATTTT. It translates to CASSIFPLNHQPQHF.

The J gene is TRBJ2-3, the V gene TRBV7-9, with TRBD2 matching 7 bases. V trimming: 1 base; J trimming: 5 bases; junction bases outside the gene matches: 15. This CDR3 has 18 amino acids. Germline CDR1 is SEHNR and CDR2 is FQNEAQ (reference sequence). The CDR3 nucleotides read TGTGCCAGCAGCTTAGGTGGAGGCGCTAGCGGAGCTGGAGATACGCAGTATTTT. This codes for CASSLGGGASGAGDTQYF.

The genes are TRBV7-6 and TRBJ1-1; weak D call: TRBD1 (6 bases). Germline values: CDR1 SGHVS, CDR2 FNYEAQ. The V end lost 1 base, the J end lost 5 bases, and 17 bases lay between the germline ends. The CDR3 is 16 residues long. The chain's CDR3 is CASSLGVYGTRTEAFF. The CDR3, as DNA: TGTGCCAGCAGCTTAGGTGTTTACGGGACACGTACTGAAGCTTTCTTT. Using reference TRBV7-6 and TRBJ1-1 for the parts outside the CDR3, the full variable domain is GAGVSQSPRYKVTKRGQDVALRCDPISGHVSLYWYRQALGQGPEFLTYFNYEAQQDKSGLPNDRFSAERPEGSISTLTIQRTEQRDSAMYRCASSLGVYGTRTEAFFGQGTRLTVV.

This clone was seen only a few times. The chain recombines TRBV5-1 with TRBJ2-7; 12 nucleotides line up with TRBD2. The CDR3 is made up of 17 amino acids. CDR1 SGHRS and CDR2 YFSETQ come from the germline V gene. Trimming removed 4 bases from V and 2 bases from J; junction bases left unmatched: 10. In DNA, the CDR3 is TGCGCCAGCAGCCGAGCCTCGACTAGCGGGGGAACCTACGAGCAGTACTTC. It translates to CASSRASTSGGTYEQYF.